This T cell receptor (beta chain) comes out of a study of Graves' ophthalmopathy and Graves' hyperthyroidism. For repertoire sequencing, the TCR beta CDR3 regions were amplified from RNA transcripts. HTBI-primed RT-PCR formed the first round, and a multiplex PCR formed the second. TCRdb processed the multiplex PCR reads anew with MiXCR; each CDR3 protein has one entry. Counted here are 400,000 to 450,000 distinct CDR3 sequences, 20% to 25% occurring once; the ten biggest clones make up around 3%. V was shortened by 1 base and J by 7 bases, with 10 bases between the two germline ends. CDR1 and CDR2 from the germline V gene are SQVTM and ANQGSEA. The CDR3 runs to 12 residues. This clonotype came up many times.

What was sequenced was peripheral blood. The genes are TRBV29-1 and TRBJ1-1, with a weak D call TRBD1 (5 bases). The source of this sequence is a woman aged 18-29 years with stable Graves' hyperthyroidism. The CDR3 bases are TGCAGCGTTGAAGTTGGGGGGAGTGAAGCTTTCTTT. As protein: CSVEVGGSEAFF.